The rows below give T cell receptor beta chains drawn from one sample of a study of blood T cells in healthy people across ages. In TCRdb, the 5' RACE reads were re-called with MiXCR into one record per CDR3 protein. The data hold about 770,000 distinct CDR3 sequences, with under 45% observed a single time. Sequencing was done on a sample of blood. The receptors come from a man aged 60 to 69 in good health. The CDR3 runs from the conserved cysteine through the conserved F or W. The D gene is left open where the match is weak. Not all rows give a size; the values are once, few, many and, for expanded clones, a class.

CDR3: CASSPQPTEGLRTTDTQYF; DNA: TGTGCCAGCTCTCCCCAACCAACGGAGGGACTACGAACCACAGATACGCAGTATTTT; V: TRBV7-6; size: NA; D: TRBD2; J: TRBJ2-3
CDR3: CASRLTIAGNSYEQYF; DNA: TGTGCCAGCAGGCTCACGATAGCGGGGAACTCCTACGAGCAGTACTTC; V: TRBV2; size: NA; D: TRBD2; J: TRBJ2-7
CDR3: CASRSPRANTEAFF; DNA: TGTGCCAGCAGATCACCCAGGGCGAACACTGAAGCTTTCTTT; V: TRBV6-6; size: NA; D: NA; J: TRBJ1-1
CDR3: CASSPYGFGYNEQFF; DNA: TGTGCCAGCAGCCCCTACGGGTTCGGATACAATGAGCAGTTCTTC; V: TRBV3-1; size: NA; D: NA; J: TRBJ2-1
CDR3: CASTIGQGTDTQYF; DNA: TGTGCCAGCACAATAGGCCAGGGCACAGATACGCAGTATTTT; V: TRBV28; size: NA; D: NA; J: TRBJ2-3
CDR3: CASSLSVGGQETQFF; DNA: TGTGCCAGCAGTTTAAGTGTCGGGGGTCAAGAGACCCAGTTCTTC; V: TRBV12-3/TRBV12-4; size: NA; D: NA; J: TRBJ2-1
CDR3: CATSDGDERYF; DNA: TGTGCCACCAGTGATGGCGACGAGCGGTACTTC; V: TRBV24-1; size: NA; D: NA; J: TRBJ2-4
CDR3: CASSRSLLTVREETQYF; DNA: TGCGCCAGCAGCCGATCGTTGTTAACAGTACGAGAGGAGACCCAGTACTTC; V: TRBV4-3; size: NA; D: NA; J: TRBJ2-5
CDR3: CASSLRAGSSSYEQYF; DNA: TGTGCCAGCAGTCTACGGGCGGGGTCCAGCTCCTACGAGCAGTACTTC; V: TRBV27; size: few; D: NA; J: TRBJ2-7
CDR3: CASSQEWGVMGANVLTF; DNA: TGCGCCAGCAGCCAAGAATGGGGGGTGATGGGGGCCAACGTCCTGACTTTC; V: TRBV4-3; size: NA; D: NA; J: TRBJ2-6
CDR3: CATSDSLSGGIQETQYF; DNA: TGTGCCACCAGTGATTCCCTGTCAGGTGGGATACAAGAGACCCAGTACTTC; V: TRBV24-1; size: NA; D: NA; J: TRBJ2-5
CDR3: CASSQVLRTAGSDGELFF; DNA: TGCGCCAGCAGCCAAGTTCTCCGGACAGCCGGATCGGACGGGGAGCTGTTTTTT; V: TRBV4-1; size: NA; D: NA; J: TRBJ2-2
CDR3: CASSAQRTGANYGYTF; DNA: TGTGCCAGCAGCGCGCAAAGGACAGGGGCGAACTATGGCTACACCTTC; V: TRBV7-2; size: NA; D: TRBD1; J: TRBJ1-2
CDR3: CASSLDLISVTGELFF; DNA: TGTGCCAGCAGCTTAGACCTCATCTCCGTCACCGGGGAGCTGTTTTTT; V: TRBV7-2; size: NA; D: NA; J: TRBJ2-2
CDR3: CASSKGTAPNYGYTF; DNA: TGTGCCAGCAGCAAAGGGACAGCGCCGAACTATGGCTACACCTTC; V: TRBV7-2; size: NA; D: TRBD1; J: TRBJ1-2
CDR3: CASSGGTPSEQYF; DNA: TGTGCCAGCAGCGGCGGGACCCCCAGCGAGCAGTACTTC; V: TRBV9; size: NA; D: NA; J: TRBJ2-7
CDR3: CASSDRGGLSEQFF; DNA: TGTGCCAGCAGTGACAGAGGGGGTTTGAGCGAGCAGTTCTTC; V: TRBV6-2/TRBV6-3; size: once; D: NA; J: TRBJ2-1
CDR3: CASSLDGTPYTDTQYF; DNA: TGTGCCAGCAGCTTAGACGGTACTCCTTACACAGATACGCAGTATTTT; V: TRBV7-2; size: few; D: NA; J: TRBJ2-3
CDR3: CSARDAGRGGNQPQHF; DNA: TGCAGTGCTAGAGATGCCGGGAGGGGCGGCAATCAGCCCCAGCATTTT; V: TRBV20-1; size: few; D: NA; J: TRBJ1-5
CDR3: CASFWTGENTGELFF; DNA: TGTGCCAGTTTCTGGACAGGGGAGAACACCGGGGAGCTGTTTTTT; V: TRBV2; size: NA; D: TRBD1; J: TRBJ2-2
CDR3: CASSQGAGSAKNIQYF; DNA: TGTGCCAGCAGTCAGGGAGCGGGTAGTGCCAAAAACATTCAGTACTTC; V: TRBV12-3/TRBV12-4; size: NA; D: NA; J: TRBJ2-4
CDR3: CASSFSLAGGRSSYEQYF; DNA: TGTGCCAGCAGTTTCAGCCTAGCGGGGGGCCGGAGCTCCTACGAGCAGTACTTC; V: TRBV12-3/TRBV12-4; size: NA; D: TRBD2; J: TRBJ2-7
CDR3: CASSLGQYRGYTF; DNA: TGTGCCAGCAGCTTAGGACAGTATCGTGGCTACACCTTC; V: TRBV7-2; size: many; D: NA; J: TRBJ1-2
CDR3: CSAPYADSGNYEQYF; DNA: TGCAGTGCCCCATATGCGGACAGTGGGAACTACGAGCAGTACTTC; V: TRBV20-1; size: NA; D: NA; J: TRBJ2-7
CDR3: CASSELSGRGPRGYGYTF; DNA: TGTGCCAGCAGTGAATTATCCGGCAGGGGGCCTCGGGGCTATGGCTACACCTTC; V: TRBV25-1; size: NA; D: TRBD1; J: TRBJ1-2
CDR3: CASGEGASGANVLTF; DNA: TGCGCCAGCGGTGAGGGGGCCTCCGGGGCCAACGTCCTGACTTTC; V: TRBV5-1; size: NA; D: TRBD1; J: TRBJ2-6